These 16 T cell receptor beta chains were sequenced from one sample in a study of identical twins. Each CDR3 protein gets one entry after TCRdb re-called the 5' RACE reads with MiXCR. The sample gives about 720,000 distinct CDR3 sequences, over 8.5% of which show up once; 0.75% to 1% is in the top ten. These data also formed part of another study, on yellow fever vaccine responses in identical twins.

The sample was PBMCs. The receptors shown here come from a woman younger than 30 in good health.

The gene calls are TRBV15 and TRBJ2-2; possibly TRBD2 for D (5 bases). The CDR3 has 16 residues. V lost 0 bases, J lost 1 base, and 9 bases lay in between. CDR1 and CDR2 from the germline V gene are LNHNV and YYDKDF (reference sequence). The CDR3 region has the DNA TGTGCCACCAGCAGAGATTGGACTTTGAACACCGGGGAGCTGTTTTTT. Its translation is CATSRDWTLNTGELFF.

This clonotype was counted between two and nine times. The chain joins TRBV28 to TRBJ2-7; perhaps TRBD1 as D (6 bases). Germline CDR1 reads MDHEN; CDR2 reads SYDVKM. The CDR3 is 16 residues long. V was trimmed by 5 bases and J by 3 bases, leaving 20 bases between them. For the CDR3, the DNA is TGTGCCAGCAGTCGGACCGGGACAATCCCCATCTACGAGCAGTACTTC. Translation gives CASSRTGTIPIYEQYF.

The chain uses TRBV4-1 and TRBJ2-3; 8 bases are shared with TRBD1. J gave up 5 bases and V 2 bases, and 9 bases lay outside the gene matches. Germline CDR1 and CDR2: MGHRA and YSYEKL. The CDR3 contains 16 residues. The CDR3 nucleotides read TGCGCCAGCAGCCAAATGTCAGGGGGCCTTGGAGATACGCAGTATTTT. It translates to CASSQMSGGLGDTQYF.

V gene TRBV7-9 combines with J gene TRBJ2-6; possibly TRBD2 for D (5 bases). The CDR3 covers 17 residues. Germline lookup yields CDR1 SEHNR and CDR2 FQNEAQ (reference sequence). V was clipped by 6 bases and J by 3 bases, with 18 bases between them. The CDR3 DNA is TGTGCCAGCAGGAGAGACAACACGGGAAGTGGGGCCAACGTCCTGACTTTC. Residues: CASRRDNTGSGANVLTF.

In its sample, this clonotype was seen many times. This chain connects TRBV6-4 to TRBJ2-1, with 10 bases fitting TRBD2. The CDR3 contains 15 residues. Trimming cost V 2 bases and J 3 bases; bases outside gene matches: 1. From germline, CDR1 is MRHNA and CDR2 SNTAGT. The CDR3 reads CASSDSGGDYNEQFF. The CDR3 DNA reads TGTGCCAGCAGTGACAGCGGGGGGGACTACAATGAGCAGTTCTTC.

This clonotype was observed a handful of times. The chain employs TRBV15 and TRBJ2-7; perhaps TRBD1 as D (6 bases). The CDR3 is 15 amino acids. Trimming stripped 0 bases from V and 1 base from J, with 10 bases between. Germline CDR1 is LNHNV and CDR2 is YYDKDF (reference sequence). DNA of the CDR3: TGTGCCACCAGCAGAGAGGCAGGGGAGTCCTACGAGCAGTACTTC. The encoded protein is CATSREAGESYEQYF.

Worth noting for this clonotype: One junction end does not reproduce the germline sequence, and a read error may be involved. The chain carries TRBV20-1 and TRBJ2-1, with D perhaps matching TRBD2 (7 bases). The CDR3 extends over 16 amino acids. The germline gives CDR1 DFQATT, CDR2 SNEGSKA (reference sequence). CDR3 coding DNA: TGCTGTGCCACCCCCGCGGGGGCTACTATTCTCAATGAGCAGTTCTTC. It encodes CCATPAGATILNEQFF.

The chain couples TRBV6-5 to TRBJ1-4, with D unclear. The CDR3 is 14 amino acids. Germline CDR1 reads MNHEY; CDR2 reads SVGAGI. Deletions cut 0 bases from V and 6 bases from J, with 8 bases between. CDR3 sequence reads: CASSYSRTDEKLFF. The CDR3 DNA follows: TGTGCCAGCAGTTACTCGCGGACCGATGAAAAACTGTTTTTT.

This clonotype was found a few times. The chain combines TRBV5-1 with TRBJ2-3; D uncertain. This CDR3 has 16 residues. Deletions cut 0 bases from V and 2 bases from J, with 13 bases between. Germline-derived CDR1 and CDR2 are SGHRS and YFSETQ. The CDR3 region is CASSLGGSWFTDTQYF. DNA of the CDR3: TGCGCCAGCAGCTTGGGTGGTAGCTGGTTCACAGATACGCAGTATTTT.

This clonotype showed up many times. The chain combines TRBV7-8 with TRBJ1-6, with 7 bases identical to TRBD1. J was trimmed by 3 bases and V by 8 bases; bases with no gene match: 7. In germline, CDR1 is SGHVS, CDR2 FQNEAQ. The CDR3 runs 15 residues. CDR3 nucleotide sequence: TGTGCCAGCTCCGCGACAGGGAACTATAATTCACCCCTCCACTTT. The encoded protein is CASSATGNYNSPLHF.

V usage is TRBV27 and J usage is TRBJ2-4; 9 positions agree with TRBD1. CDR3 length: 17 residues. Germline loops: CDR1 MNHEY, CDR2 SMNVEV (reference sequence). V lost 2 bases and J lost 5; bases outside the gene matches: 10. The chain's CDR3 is CASSLRGTGSVENIQYF. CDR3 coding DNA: TGTGCCAGCAGTTTACGGGGGACAGGGTCGGTTGAAAACATTCAGTACTTC.

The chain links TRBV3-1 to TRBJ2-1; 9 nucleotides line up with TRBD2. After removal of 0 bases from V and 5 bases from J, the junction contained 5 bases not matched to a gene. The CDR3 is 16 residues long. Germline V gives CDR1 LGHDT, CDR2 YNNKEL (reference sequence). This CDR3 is CASSQDSLAGNNEQFF. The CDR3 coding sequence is TGTGCCAGCAGCCAAGACTCACTAGCGGGTAACAATGAGCAGTTCTTC.

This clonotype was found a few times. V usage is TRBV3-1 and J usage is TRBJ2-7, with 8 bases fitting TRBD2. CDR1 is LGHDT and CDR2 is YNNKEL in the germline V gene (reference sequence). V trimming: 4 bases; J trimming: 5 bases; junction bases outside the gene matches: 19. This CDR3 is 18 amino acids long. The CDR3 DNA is TGTGCCAGCAGCCCGAGTCCCCCTACCGGGACTAGAGGGCACGAGCAGTACTTC. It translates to CASSPSPPTGTRGHEQYF.

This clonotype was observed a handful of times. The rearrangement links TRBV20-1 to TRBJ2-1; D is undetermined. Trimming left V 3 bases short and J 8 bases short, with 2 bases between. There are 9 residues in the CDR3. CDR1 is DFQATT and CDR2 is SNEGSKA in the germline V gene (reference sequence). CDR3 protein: CSASDEQFF. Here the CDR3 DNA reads TGCAGTGCTAGTGATGAGCAGTTCTTC.

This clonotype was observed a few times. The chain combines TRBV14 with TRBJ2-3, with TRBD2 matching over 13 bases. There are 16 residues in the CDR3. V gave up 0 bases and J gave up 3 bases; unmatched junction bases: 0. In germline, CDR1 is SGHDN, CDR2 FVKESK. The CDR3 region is CASSQETSGRTDTQYF. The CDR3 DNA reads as TGTGCCAGCAGCCAAGAGACTAGCGGGAGGACAGATACGCAGTATTTT.

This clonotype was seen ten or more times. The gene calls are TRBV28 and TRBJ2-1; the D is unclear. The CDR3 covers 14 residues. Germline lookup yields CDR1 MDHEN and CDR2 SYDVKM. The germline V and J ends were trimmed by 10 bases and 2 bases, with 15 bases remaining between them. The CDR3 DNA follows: TGTGCCACCCATCTAAGTGGGACCTACAATGAGCAGTTCTTC. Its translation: CATHLSGTYNEQFF.